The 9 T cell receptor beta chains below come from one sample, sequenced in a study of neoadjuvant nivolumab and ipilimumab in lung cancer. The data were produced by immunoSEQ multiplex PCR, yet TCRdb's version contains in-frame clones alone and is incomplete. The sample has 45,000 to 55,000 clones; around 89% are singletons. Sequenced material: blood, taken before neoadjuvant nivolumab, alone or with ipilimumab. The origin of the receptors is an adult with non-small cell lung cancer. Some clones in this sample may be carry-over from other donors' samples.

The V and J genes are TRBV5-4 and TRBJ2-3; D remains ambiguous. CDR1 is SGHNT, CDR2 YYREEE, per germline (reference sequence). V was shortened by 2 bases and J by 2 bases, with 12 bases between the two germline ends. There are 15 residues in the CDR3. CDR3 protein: CASSFFGRLTDTQYF. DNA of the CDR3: TGTGCCAGCAGCTTTTTTGGCCGCCTCACAGATACGCAGTATTTT.

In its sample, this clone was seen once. CDR3: CASSSGTGGEAFF. CDR3 nucleotide sequence: TGTGCCAGTAGTAGTGGGACAGGGGGTGAAGCTTTCTTT. The V call is TRBV19, the J call TRBJ1-1; 11 nucleotides match TRBD1. The CDR3 runs 13 residues. The V and J ends lost 4 bases and 7 bases, in that order; junction bases with no gene match: 2. From germline, CDR1 is LNHDA and CDR2 SQIVND (reference sequence).

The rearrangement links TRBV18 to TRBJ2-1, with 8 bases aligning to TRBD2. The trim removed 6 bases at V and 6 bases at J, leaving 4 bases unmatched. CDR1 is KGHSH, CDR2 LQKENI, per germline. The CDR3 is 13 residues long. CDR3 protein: CASSPGGINEQFF. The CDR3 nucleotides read TGTGCCAGCTCCCCGGGAGGGATCAATGAGCAGTTCTTC.

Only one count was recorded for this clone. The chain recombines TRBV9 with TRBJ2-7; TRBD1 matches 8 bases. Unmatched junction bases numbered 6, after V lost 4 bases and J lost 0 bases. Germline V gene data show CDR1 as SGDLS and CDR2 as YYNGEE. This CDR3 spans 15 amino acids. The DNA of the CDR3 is TGTGCCAGCAGCCCCTCCGGACAGGGCTCCTACGAGCAGTACTTC. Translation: CASSPSGQGSYEQYF.

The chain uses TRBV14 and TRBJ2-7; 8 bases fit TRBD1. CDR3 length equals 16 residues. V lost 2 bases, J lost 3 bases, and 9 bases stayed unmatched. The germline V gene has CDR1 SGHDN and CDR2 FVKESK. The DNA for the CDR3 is TGTGCCAGCAGCCAAACGAGGGGGACAGGTCGCTACGAGCAGTACTTC. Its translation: CASSQTRGTGRYEQYF.

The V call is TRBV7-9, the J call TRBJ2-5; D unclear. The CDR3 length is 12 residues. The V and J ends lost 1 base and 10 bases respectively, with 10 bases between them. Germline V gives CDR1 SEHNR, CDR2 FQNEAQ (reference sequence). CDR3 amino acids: CASSLGTVGQYF. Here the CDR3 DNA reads TGTGCCAGCAGCTTAGGAACCGTCGGCCAGTACTTC.

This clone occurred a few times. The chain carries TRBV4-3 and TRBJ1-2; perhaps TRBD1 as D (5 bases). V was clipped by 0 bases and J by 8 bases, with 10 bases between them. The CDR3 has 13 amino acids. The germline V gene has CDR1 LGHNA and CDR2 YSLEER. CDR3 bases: TGCGCCAGCAGCCAAGACAGGGCAGAAGGCTACACCTTC. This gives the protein CASSQDRAEGYTF.

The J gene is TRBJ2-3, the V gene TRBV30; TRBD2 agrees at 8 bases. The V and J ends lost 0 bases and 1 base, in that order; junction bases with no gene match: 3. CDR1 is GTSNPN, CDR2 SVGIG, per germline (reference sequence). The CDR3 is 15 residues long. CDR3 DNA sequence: TGTGCCTGGAGTGTCGGGGGGGCGGGCACAGATACGCAGTATTTT. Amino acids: CAWSVGGAGTDTQYF.

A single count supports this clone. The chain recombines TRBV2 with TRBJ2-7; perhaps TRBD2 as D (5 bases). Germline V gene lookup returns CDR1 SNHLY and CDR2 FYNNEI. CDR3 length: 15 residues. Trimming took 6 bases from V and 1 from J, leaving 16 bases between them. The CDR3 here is CASRAIGGPSYEQYF. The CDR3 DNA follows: TGTGCCAGCAGGGCTATTGGAGGACCATCCTACGAGCAGTACTTC.